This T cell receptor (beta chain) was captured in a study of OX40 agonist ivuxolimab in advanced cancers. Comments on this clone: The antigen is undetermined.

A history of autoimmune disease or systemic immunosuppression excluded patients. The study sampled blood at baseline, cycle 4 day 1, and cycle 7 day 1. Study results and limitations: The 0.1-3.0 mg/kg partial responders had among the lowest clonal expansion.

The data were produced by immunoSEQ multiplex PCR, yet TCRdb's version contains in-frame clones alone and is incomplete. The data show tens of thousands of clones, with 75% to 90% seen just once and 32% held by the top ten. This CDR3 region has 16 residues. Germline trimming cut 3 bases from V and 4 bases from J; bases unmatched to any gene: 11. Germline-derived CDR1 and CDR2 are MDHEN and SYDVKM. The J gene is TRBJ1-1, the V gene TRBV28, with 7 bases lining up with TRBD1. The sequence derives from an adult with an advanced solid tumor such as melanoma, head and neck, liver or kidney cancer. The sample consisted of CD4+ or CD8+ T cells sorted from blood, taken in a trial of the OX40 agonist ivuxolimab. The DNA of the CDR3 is TGTGCCAGCAGTTTGTTGTCAGGGGGTCAGCGCACTGAAGCTTTCTTT. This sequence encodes CASSLLSGGQRTEAFF.